This T cell receptor (beta chain) came from a study of cytomegalovirus exposure and HLA in healthy donors. 60 Vbeta and 13 Jbeta primers were used in PCR. TCRdb's table, derived via immunoSEQ multiplex PCR, lists solely in-frame clones and lacks some. This table has about 140,000 clones, approximately 80% appearing once. In its sample, this clone was seen a few times. Germline V gives CDR1 PRHDT, CDR2 FYEKMQ (reference sequence). The CDR3 runs to 16 residues. V shed 2 bases and J shed 2 bases, with 13 bases lying between them. This rearrangement joins TRBV13 to TRBJ2-1; maybe TRBD2 (6 bases). The sequence came from a male donor in good health and CMV-seropositive. The sequenced sample was PBMCs. This CDR3 reads CASSLMVGGPYNEQFF. The DNA for the CDR3 is TGTGCCAGCAGCTTAATGGTGGGAGGACCCTACAATGAGCAGTTCTTC.